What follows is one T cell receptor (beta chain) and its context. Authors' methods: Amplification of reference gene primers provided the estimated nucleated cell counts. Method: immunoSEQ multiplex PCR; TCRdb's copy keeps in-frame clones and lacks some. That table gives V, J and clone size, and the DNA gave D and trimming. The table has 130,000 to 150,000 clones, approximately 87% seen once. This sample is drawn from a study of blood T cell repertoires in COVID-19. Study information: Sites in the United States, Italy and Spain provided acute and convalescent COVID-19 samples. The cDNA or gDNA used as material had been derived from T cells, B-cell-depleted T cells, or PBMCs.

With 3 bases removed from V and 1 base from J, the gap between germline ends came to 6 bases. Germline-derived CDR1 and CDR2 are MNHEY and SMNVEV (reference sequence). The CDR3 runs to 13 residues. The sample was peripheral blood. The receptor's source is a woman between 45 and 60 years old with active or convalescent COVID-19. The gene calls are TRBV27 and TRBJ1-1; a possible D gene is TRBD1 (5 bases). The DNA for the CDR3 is TGTGCCAGCAGTTTTACAGGGAACACTGAAGCTTTCTTT. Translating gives CASSFTGNTEAFF.